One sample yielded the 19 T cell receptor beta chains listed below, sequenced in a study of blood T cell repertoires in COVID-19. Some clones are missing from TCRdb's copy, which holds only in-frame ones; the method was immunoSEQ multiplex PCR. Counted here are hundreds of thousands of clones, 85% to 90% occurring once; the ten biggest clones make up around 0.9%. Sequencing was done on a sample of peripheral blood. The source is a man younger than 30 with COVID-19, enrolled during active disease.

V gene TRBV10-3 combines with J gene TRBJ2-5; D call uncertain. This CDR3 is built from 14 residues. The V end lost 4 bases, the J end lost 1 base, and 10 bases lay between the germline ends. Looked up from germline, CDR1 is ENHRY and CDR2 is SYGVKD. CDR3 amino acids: CAISGSGFQETQYF. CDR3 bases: TGTGCCATCAGTGGGTCGGGCTTCCAAGAGACCCAGTACTTC.

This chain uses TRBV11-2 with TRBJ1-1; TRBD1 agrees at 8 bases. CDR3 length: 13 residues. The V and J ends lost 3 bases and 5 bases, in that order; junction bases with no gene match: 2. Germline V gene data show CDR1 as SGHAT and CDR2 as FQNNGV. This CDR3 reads CASSFTGGTEAFF. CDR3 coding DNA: TGTGCCAGCAGCTTCACAGGGGGGACTGAAGCTTTCTTT.

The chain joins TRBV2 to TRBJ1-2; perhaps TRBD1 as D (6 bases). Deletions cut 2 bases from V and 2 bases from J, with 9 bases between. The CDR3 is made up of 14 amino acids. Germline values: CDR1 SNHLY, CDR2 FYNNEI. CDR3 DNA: TGTGCCAGCAGTGAACTCACAGGGAACTATGGCTACACCTTC. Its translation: CASSELTGNYGYTF. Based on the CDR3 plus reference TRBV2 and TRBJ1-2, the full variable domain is EPEVTQTPSHQVTQMGQEVILRCVPISNHLYFYWYRQILGQKVEFLVSFYNNEISEKSEIFDDQFSVERPDGSNFTLKIRSTKLEDSAMYFCASSELTGNYGYTFGSGTRLTVV.

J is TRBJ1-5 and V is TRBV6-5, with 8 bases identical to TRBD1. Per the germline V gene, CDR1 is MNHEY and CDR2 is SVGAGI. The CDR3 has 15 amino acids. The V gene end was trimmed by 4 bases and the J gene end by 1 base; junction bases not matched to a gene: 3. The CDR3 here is CASSSRGRSNQPQHF. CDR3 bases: TGTGCCAGCAGTTCCAGGGGGCGAAGCAATCAGCCCCAGCATTTT.

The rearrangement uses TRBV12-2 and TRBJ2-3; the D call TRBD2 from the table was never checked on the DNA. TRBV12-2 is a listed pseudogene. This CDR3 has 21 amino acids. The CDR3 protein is CASRLGNLIRGLAGGPDTQYF. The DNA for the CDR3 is TGTGCAAGTCGCTTAGGAAACCTCATAAGGGGACTAGCGGGAGGGCCTGATACGCAGTATTTT.

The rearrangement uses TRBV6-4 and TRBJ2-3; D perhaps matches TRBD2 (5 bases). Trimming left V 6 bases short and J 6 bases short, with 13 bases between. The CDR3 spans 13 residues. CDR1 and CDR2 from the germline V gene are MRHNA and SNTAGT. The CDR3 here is CASSATRLDTQYF. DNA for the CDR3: TGTGCCAGCAGCGCAACTAGGCTCGATACGCAGTATTTT.

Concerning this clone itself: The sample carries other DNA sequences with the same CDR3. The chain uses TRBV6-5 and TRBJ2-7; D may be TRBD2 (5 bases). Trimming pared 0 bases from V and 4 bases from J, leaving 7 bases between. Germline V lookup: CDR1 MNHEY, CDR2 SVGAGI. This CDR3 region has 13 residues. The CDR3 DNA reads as TGTGCCAGCAGTTACTCCCGCGGGTACGAGCAGTACTTC. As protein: CASSYSRGYEQYF.

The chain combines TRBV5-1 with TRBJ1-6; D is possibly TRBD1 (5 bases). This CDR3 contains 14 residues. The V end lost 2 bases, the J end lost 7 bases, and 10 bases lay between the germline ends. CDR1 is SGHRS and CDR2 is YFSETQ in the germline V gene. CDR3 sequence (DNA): TGCGCCAGCAGCTTATGGACAATGAATTCACCCCTCCACTTT. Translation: CASSLWTMNSPLHF.

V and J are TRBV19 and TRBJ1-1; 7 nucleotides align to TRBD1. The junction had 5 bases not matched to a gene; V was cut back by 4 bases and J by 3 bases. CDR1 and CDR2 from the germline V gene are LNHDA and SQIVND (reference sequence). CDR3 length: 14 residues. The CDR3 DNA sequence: TGTGCCAGTAGTACCGACAGGGACCACACTGAAGCTTTCTTT. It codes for CASSTDRDHTEAFF.

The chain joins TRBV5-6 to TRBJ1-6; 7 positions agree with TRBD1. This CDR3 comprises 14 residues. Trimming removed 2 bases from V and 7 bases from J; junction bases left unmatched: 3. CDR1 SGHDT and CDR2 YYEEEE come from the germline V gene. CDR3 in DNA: TGTGCCAGCAGCTTACAGGGGCGGAATTCACCCCTCCACTTT. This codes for CASSLQGRNSPLHF.

DNA of the CDR3: TGTGCCAGTACCATCGAACAGGGATTTTCAGATACGCAGTATTTT. Its protein product is CASTIEQGFSDTQYF. V gene TRBV2 combines with J gene TRBJ2-3, with D maybe TRBD1 (6 bases). Germline V gene data show CDR1 as SNHLY and CDR2 as FYNNEI. Between the trimmed V and J ends, which lost 9 bases and 4 bases, there was a span of 20 bases. This CDR3 is 15 amino acids long.

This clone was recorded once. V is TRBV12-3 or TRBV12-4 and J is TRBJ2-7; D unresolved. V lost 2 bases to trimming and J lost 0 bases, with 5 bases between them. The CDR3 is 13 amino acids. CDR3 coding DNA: TGTGCCAGCAGTTTAAGCGTCTCCTACGAGCAGTACTTC. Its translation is CASSLSVSYEQYF.

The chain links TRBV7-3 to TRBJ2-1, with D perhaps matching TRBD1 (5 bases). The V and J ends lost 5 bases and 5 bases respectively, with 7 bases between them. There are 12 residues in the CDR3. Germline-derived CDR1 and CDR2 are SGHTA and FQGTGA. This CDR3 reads CASSTGDNEQFF. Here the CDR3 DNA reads TGTGCCAGCAGCACAGGTGACAATGAGCAGTTCTTC.

The chain's CDR3 is CATSQGSYEQYF. In DNA form, the CDR3 reads TGTGCCACCAGTCAGGGGTCCTACGAGCAGTACTTC. The chain has TRBV24-1 and TRBJ2-7, with D tentatively TRBD1 (6 bases). The germline V gene has CDR1 KGHDR and CDR2 SFDVKD. Deletions cut 6 bases from V and 1 base from J, with 6 bases between. The CDR3 loop spans 12 amino acids.

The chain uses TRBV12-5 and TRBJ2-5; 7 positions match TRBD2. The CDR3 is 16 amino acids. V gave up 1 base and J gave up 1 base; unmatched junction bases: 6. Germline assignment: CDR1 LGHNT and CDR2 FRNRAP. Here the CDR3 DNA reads TGTGCTAGTGGTTTGGATATAGCGGGCCCCCAAGAGACCCAGTACTTC. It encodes CASGLDIAGPQETQYF.

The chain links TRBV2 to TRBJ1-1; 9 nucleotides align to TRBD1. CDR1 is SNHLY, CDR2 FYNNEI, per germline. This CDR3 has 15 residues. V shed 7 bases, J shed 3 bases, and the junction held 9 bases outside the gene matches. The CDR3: CASTGTGGRHTEAFF. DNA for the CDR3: TGTGCCAGCACGGGAACAGGGGGCCGGCACACTGAAGCTTTCTTT. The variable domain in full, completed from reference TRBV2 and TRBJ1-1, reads EPEVTQTPSHQVTQMGQEVILRCVPISNHLYFYWYRQILGQKVEFLVSFYNNEISEKSEIFDDQFSVERPDGSNFTLKIRSTKLEDSAMYFCASTGTGGRHTEAFFGQGTRLTVV.

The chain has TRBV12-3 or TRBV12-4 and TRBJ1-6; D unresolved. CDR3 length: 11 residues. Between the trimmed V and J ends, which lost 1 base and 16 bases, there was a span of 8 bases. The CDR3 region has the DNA TGTGCCAGCAGTTTAGGACCGACACTCCACTTT. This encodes CASSLGPTLHF.

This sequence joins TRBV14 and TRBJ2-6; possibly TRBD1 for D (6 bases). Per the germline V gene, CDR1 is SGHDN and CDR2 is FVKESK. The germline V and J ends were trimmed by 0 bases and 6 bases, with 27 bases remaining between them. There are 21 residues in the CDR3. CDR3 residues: CASSQEGGGHRAGSLANVLTF. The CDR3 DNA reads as TGTGCCAGCAGCCAAGAAGGTGGGGGACACAGGGCGGGTAGTTTGGCCAACGTCCTGACTTTC. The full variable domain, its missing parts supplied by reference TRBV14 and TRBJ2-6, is EAGVTQFPSHSVIEKGQTVTLRCDPISGHDNLYWYRRVMGKEIKFLLHFVKESKQDESGMPNNRFLAERTGGTYSTLKVQPAELEDSGVYFCASSQEGGGHRAGSLANVLTFGAGSRLTVL.

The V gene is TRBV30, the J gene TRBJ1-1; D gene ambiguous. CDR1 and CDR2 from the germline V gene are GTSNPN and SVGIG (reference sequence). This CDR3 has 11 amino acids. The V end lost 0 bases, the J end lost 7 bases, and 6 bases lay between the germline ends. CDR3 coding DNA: TGTGCCTGGAGTGTACTAGGTGAAGCTTTCTTT. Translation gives CAWSVLGEAFF.